Following are 31 T cell receptor beta chains from one sample sequenced in a study of shared clonotypes between healthy human individuals. Profiling relied on immunoSEQ multiplex PCR, and the TCRdb table lists in-frame clones only, not all of them. This table has roughly 2,500,000 clones, 90% to 95% appearing once. Sequenced input: naive CD4+ T cells from PBMCs. The subset here: CD45RA+ positively selected. These receptors originate from a man aged 18 to 29 in good health. Some clones in this sample may be carry-over from other donors' samples.

The chain uses TRBV7-8 and TRBJ1-2; D is unclear. The CDR3 length is 14 residues. V was clipped by 8 bases and J by 4 bases, with 17 bases between them. Germline-derived CDR1 and CDR2 are SGHVS and FQNEAQ. Here the CDR3 DNA reads TGTGCCAGCGGTGGTGTAGCACTCGGCTATGGCTACACCTTC. This codes for CASGGVALGYGYTF.

The V and J genes are TRBV5-8 and TRBJ1-5, with D unclear. CDR1 is SGHTS, CDR2 YDEGEE, per germline. Deletions cut 0 bases from V and 1 base from J, with 11 bases between. The CDR3 is 16 residues long. The CDR3 spells CASSLAAGSSNQPQHF. In DNA, the CDR3 is TGTGCCAGCAGCTTGGCCGCTGGGAGCAGCAATCAGCCCCAGCATTTT.

A word on this clone: The sample contains more than one DNA sequence encoding this CDR3. The rearrangement joins TRBV5-1 to TRBJ1-3; TRBD1 agrees at 9 bases. The germline CDR1 and CDR2 sequences are SGHRS and YFSETQ. The CDR3 spans 14 residues. The V and J ends lost 4 bases and 4 bases, in that order; junction bases with no gene match: 3. CDR3 sequence: CASSPGQGGNTIYF. The CDR3 DNA reads as TGCGCCAGCAGCCCGGGACAGGGCGGAAACACCATATATTTT.

This clone has only one observation. This chain uses TRBV27 with TRBJ1-1; D unresolved. V lost 6 bases and J lost 3, with 14 bases in between. From germline, CDR1 is MNHEY and CDR2 SMNVEV (reference sequence). The CDR3 has 14 amino acids. Here the CDR3 reads CASRSAKRYTEAFF. CDR3 sequence (DNA): TGTGCCAGCAGATCAGCAAAACGGTACACTGAAGCTTTCTTT.

The chain links TRBV18 to TRBJ2-7, with 11 bases aligning to TRBD2. Germline trimming cut 5 bases from V and 3 bases from J; bases unmatched to any gene: 3. There are 14 residues in the CDR3. Germline CDR1 KGHSH, CDR2 LQKENI. The CDR3 bases are TGTGCCAGCTCAGCGGGACTAGCGGACTACGAGCAGTACTTC. Amino acid sequence: CASSAGLADYEQYF.

This chain connects TRBV28 to TRBJ1-2; possibly TRBD1 for D (6 bases). CDR1 and CDR2 from the germline V gene are MDHEN and SYDVKM. The CDR3 has 13 residues. Trimming shortened V by 3 bases and J by 8 bases, and 13 bases separated the two germline ends. Here the CDR3 DNA reads TGTGCCAGCAGTTTGTTGAGGGGGGGCGGCTACACCTTC. Translation gives CASSLLRGGGYTF.

This rearrangement joins TRBV28 to TRBJ1-2; D is undetermined. There are 14 residues in the CDR3. Trimming took off 5 bases at V and 2 bases at J, with 12 bases between the two ends. Germline-derived CDR1 and CDR2 are MDHEN and SYDVKM. The CDR3 DNA reads TGTGCCAGCAGTCTGGCCAGGTCGAACTATGGCTACACCTTC. Protein sequence: CASSLARSNYGYTF.

V gene TRBV27 combines with J gene TRBJ2-2; 8 nucleotides align to TRBD1. CDR1 is MNHEY and CDR2 is SMNVEV in the germline V gene (reference sequence). CDR3 length: 16 amino acids. V gave up 4 bases and J gave up 5 bases; unmatched junction bases: 9. The CDR3 DNA sequence: TGTGCCAGCAGTTCTGACAGGGGTTTAGGGACCGGGGAGCTGTTTTTT. This translates into CASSSDRGLGTGELFF.

The chain uses TRBV6-1 and TRBJ2-1, with 9 nucleotides matching TRBD2. Germline-derived CDR1 and CDR2 are MNHNS and SASEGT. The CDR3 spans 15 residues. Germline trimming cut 5 bases from V and 2 bases from J; bases unmatched to any gene: 4. The CDR3 sequence is CASSPVAGAYNEQFF. In DNA, the CDR3 is TGTGCCAGCAGTCCCGTAGCGGGAGCCTACAATGAGCAGTTCTTC.

V gene TRBV5-1 combines with J gene TRBJ2-2; TRBD1 aligns across 8 bases. After removal of 4 bases from V and 5 bases from J, the junction contained 13 bases not matched to a gene. Germline values: CDR1 SGHRS, CDR2 YFSETQ. The CDR3 sequence is 17 residues long. The CDR3, as DNA: TGCGCCAGCAGCCCCGGGACAGGATCGGTGGGAACCGGGGAGCTGTTTTTT. Encoded protein: CASSPGTGSVGTGELFF.

This rearrangement joins TRBV18 to TRBJ2-3, with 10 bases that match TRBD2. Germline CDR1 and CDR2: KGHSH and LQKENI. The CDR3 extends over 16 amino acids. Losses at the gene ends were 3 bases for V and 3 bases for J; bases not matched to a gene: 6. CDR3 in DNA: TGTGCCAGCTCACCTATTACTAGCGGGATGACAGATACGCAGTATTTT. It encodes CASSPITSGMTDTQYF.

The chain is built from TRBV28 and TRBJ1-5; D gene unclear. The CDR3 runs 17 residues. Germline V gives CDR1 MDHEN, CDR2 SYDVKM. V lost 3 bases to trimming and J lost 0 bases, with 15 bases between them. CDR3 bases: TGTGCCAGCAGTTTTCCTGGCCAGCCATATAGCAATCAGCCCCAGCATTTT. It is translated as CASSFPGQPYSNQPQHF.

This clone was seen once. V and J are TRBV28 and TRBJ1-6; no definite D call. The CDR3 runs 12 residues. CDR1 is MDHEN, CDR2 SYDVKM, per germline. Trimming removed 5 bases at V and 7 bases at J, with 6 bases between. The CDR3 bases are TGTGCCAGCAGTGTGGGGAATTCACCCCTCCACTTT. Its translation: CASSVGNSPLHF.

The chain joins TRBV7-9 to TRBJ2-2, with D maybe TRBD2 (5 bases). V was clipped by 5 bases and J by 2 bases, with 12 bases between them. Germline lookup yields CDR1 SEHNR and CDR2 FQNEAQ (reference sequence). The CDR3 runs 15 residues. The CDR3 bases are TGTGCCAGCAGCCCACGGGAACTCAACACCGGGGAGCTGTTTTTT. This translates into CASSPRELNTGELFF.

The chain combines TRBV7-8 with TRBJ1-5; a possible D gene is TRBD1 (6 bases). V dropped 1 base and J dropped 1 base, with 17 bases sitting between them. CDR1 and CDR2 (germline): SGHVS, FQNEAQ. CDR3 length: 18 amino acids. CDR3 nucleotides: TGTGCCAGCAGCTTAGACCCAAGGGGGTTGACAAGCAATCAGCCCCAGCATTTT. Encoded protein: CASSLDPRGLTSNQPQHF.

The chain carries TRBV4-1 and TRBJ1-2; TRBD1 matches 8 bases. Per germline, CDR1 MGHRA and CDR2 YSYEKL. The CDR3 loop spans 18 amino acids. Unmatched junction bases numbered 14, after V lost 2 bases and J lost 3 bases. This CDR3 is CASSQPTRTGRYDYGYTF. CDR3 DNA sequence: TGCGCCAGCAGCCAACCCACCCGGACAGGGCGCTACGACTATGGCTACACCTTC.

This sequence joins TRBV5-6 and TRBJ2-4; D possibly corresponds to TRBD2 (5 bases). Deletions cut 0 bases from V and 2 bases from J, with 6 bases between. This CDR3 is 14 amino acids long. Germline CDR1 SGHDT, CDR2 YYEEEE. The CDR3 nucleotides read TGTGCCAGCAGCTTGGCGGGATCCAAAAACATTCAGTACTTC. Protein product: CASSLAGSKNIQYF.

This clone was seen once. V and J are TRBV28 and TRBJ2-1; D gene uncertain. CDR3 length: 12 residues. Trimming pared 6 bases from V and 9 bases from J, leaving 12 bases between. CDR1 and CDR2 (germline): MDHEN, SYDVKM. The CDR3 bases are TGTGCCAGCAGCTCCCCTAAGGGTGAGCAGTTCTTC. This gives the protein CASSSPKGEQFF.

V gene TRBV4-1 combines with J gene TRBJ2-2, with D perhaps matching TRBD1 (5 bases). Germline CDR1 and CDR2: MGHRA and YSYEKL. V was clipped by 0 bases and J by 6 bases, with 8 bases between them. The length of the CDR3 is 14 residues. The CDR3 is CASSQDRGPGELFF. The CDR3 DNA is TGCGCCAGCAGCCAAGATAGGGGCCCCGGGGAGCTGTTTTTT.

This clone was detected once. The same CDR3 is also encoded by other DNA sequences in this sample. V usage is TRBV7-3 and J usage is TRBJ2-3; 9 bases are shared with TRBD2. The CDR3 runs 15 residues. V dropped 5 bases and J dropped 4; count of bases not matched to a gene: 7. Germline CDR1 and CDR2: SGHTA and FQGTGA. CDR3 loop: CASSLGLAGADTQYF. CDR3 nucleotide sequence: TGTGCCAGCAGCCTGGGACTAGCTGGCGCAGATACGCAGTATTTT.

The chain combines TRBV5-6 with TRBJ2-7, with 7 nucleotides matching TRBD1. The CDR3 sequence is 14 residues long. V shed 8 bases and J 6 bases; nucleotides not matched to a gene: 14. CDR1 is SGHDT, CDR2 YYEEEE, per germline. The CDR3 is CASKHRGSAGEQYF. The DNA for the CDR3 is TGTGCCAGTAAACACAGGGGTTCCGCCGGCGAGCAGTACTTC. The whole variable domain, remainder taken from reference TRBV5-6 and TRBJ2-7, is DAGVTQSPTHLIKTRGQQVTLRCSPKSGHDTVSWYQQALGQGPQFIFQYYEEEERQRGNFPDRFSGHQFPNYSSELNVNALLLGDSALYLCASKHRGSAGEQYFGPGTRLTVT.

The rearrangement links TRBV7-9 to TRBJ2-1, with 12 nucleotides matching TRBD2. V shed 8 bases, J shed 4 bases, and the junction held 6 bases outside the gene matches. In germline, CDR1 is SEHNR, CDR2 FQNEAQ (reference sequence). The CDR3 contains 15 residues. CDR3 DNA: TGTGCCAGCCGAACCGGACTAGCGGGGTACAATGAGCAGTTCTTC. It specifies CASRTGLAGYNEQFF.

CDR3 sequence reads: CASSFTGGHYGYTF. The DNA for the CDR3 is TGTGCCAGCAGCTTTACAGGGGGCCACTATGGCTACACCTTC. The chain recombines TRBV5-6 with TRBJ1-2; 9 positions match TRBD1. The CDR3 has 14 amino acids. The ends lost 2 bases at V and 3 bases at J; junction bases unmatched: 2. Germline V gives CDR1 SGHDT, CDR2 YYEEEE.

This chain connects TRBV30 to TRBJ2-2; D unresolved. Trimming shortened V by 4 bases and J by 6 bases, and 15 bases separated the two germline ends. Germline values: CDR1 GTSNPN, CDR2 SVGIG (reference sequence). This CDR3 has 14 amino acids. The CDR3 DNA is TGTGCCTGGAAAAGCTTTAGTTCCCCCGGGGAGCTGTTTTTT. This translates into CAWKSFSSPGELFF. Looking up the rest from reference TRBV30 and TRBJ2-2 gives the full variable domain: SQTIHQWPATLVQPVGSPLSLECTVEGTSNPNLYWYRQAAGRGLQLLFYSVGIGQISSEVPQNLSASRPQDRQFILSSKKLLLSDSGFYLCAWKSFSSPGELFFGEGSRLTVL.

The rearrangement joins TRBV4-3 to TRBJ1-5; D remains unclear. The germline V gene encodes CDR1 LGHNA and CDR2 YSLEER. The V end was cut by 1 base, the J end by 3 bases, with 7 bases between. This CDR3 region has 14 residues. The DNA for the CDR3 is TGCGCCAGCAGCCAAGTCCACCTCAATCAGCCCCAGCATTTT. This gives the protein CASSQVHLNQPQHF.

The chain couples TRBV15 to TRBJ1-5; D gene ambiguous. The CDR3 extends over 16 amino acids. CDR1 is LNHNV and CDR2 is YYDKDF in the germline V gene (reference sequence). V shed 3 bases and J shed 2 bases, with 14 bases lying between them. CDR3 region: CATSSGGKVGNQPQHF. In DNA form, the CDR3 reads TGTGCCACCAGCAGCGGCGGCAAGGTGGGCAATCAGCCCCAGCATTTT. Complete variable domain (other parts from reference TRBV15 and TRBJ1-5): DAMVIQNPRYQVTQFGKPVTLSCSQTLNHNVMYWYQQKSSQAPKLLFHYYDKDFNNEADTPDNFQSRRPNTSFCFLDIRSPGLGDTAMYLCATSSGGKVGNQPQHFGDGTRLSIL.

The V gene is TRBV6-5, the J gene TRBJ1-3, with D maybe TRBD1 (6 bases). This CDR3 has 15 residues. In germline, CDR1 is MNHEY, CDR2 SVGAGI. The V end lost 5 bases, the J end lost 1 base, and 12 bases lay between the germline ends. CDR3 in DNA: TGTGCCAGCAGTCAAAGCGGGACATCTGGAAACACCATATATTTT. This translates into CASSQSGTSGNTIYF.

The J gene is TRBJ2-1, the V gene TRBV5-6; 7 nucleotides match TRBD1. J lost 7 bases, V lost 0 bases, and 10 bases had no gene match. Germline V CDR1 and CDR2: SGHDT, YYEEEE. The CDR3 loop spans 16 amino acids. The CDR3 DNA is TGTGCCAGCAGCTTGGCAGGCAGGGGGTGGAGGAATGAGCAGTTCTTC. This sequence encodes CASSLAGRGWRNEQFF.

This chain connects TRBV28 to TRBJ1-1; tentative D call: TRBD1 (6 bases). The length of the CDR3 is 14 residues. Trimming pared 5 bases from V and 5 bases from J, leaving 15 bases between. The V gene's germline CDR1 is MDHEN and CDR2 SYDVKM. DNA of the CDR3: TGTGCCAGCAGTCCCGCGAGTCAGGGGACTGAAGCTTTCTTT. This sequence encodes CASSPASQGTEAFF.

This chain connects TRBV29-1 to TRBJ2-5, with D unresolved. The V end was cut by 8 bases, the J end by 4 bases, with 14 bases between. Germline V gene lookup returns CDR1 SQVTM and CDR2 ANQGSEA. The CDR3 covers 12 residues. The CDR3, as DNA: TGCAGCCCGCTAAAATTTGGAGAGACCCAGTACTTC. Amino acids: CSPLKFGETQYF.

Remarks on this clone: Within the sample, other DNA sequences also encode this same CDR3. This sequence joins TRBV19 and TRBJ2-2, with 8 bases matching TRBD2. The J segment lost 0 bases and the V segment lost 9 bases, leaving 3 bases of the junction unmatched. Germline lookup yields CDR1 LNHDA and CDR2 SQIVND (reference sequence). This CDR3 region has 14 residues. CDR3 residues: CASRSGTNTGELFF. CDR3 DNA: TGTGCCAGCCGTAGCGGGACGAACACCGGGGAGCTGTTTTTT.